The clone carrying this T cell receptor (beta chain) was counted ten times or more. Indicated time point: patch test 1, 2 weeks after DPC sensitization. Treatment: therapeutic diphenylcyclopropenone sensitization with weekly scalp DPC. The study drew its donors from alopecia patients who were 18 to 70 years old and suitable for DPC. TCRdb recomputed calls from the RACE reads with MiXCR, one row per CDR3 protein. Altogether approximately 100,000 distinct CDR3 sequences are present, 9.5% to 12% being singletons, with the ten largest covering roughly 3.5%. The source of the sample is a study of human T cells and chemical hapten exposure. Study-wide background: A mostly female patient group had alopecia areata, totalis or universalis.

This clonotype was obtained from a woman aged 40 to 55 with alopecia areata. Some clones in this sample may be carry-over from other donors' samples. This specimen consisted of whole blood, obtained in connection with sensitization to the hapten diphenylcyclopropenone (DPC).

The CDR3 bases are TGTGCCAGCAGCCAACAGGGTTACTATGGCTACACCTTC. It translates to CASSQQGYYGYTF. The chain is built from TRBV7-9 and TRBJ1-2, with D possibly being TRBD1 (6 bases). This CDR3 has 13 residues. The V end was cut by 5 bases, the J end by 3 bases, with 10 bases between. Germline V gene sequence: CDR1 SEHNR, CDR2 FQNEAQ (reference sequence). Based on the CDR3 plus reference TRBV7-9 and TRBJ1-2, the full variable domain is DTGVSQNPRHKITKRGQNVTFRCDPISEHNRLYWYRQTLGQGPEFLTYFQNEAQLEKSRLLSDRFSAERPKGSFSTLEIQRTEQGDSAMYLCASSQQGYYGYTFGSGTRLTVV.